The entry that follows covers one TCR beta chain sequence. Deletions cut 3 bases from V and 3 bases from J, with 12 bases between. Germline V CDR1 and CDR2: SGDLS, YYNGEE. The CDR3 is 15 residues long. Time point noted: pretreatment peripheral blood. This record comes from a study of PD-L1 blockade in urothelial cancer. Every PCR received spiked-in synthetic TCR analog templates. The repertoire was sequenced with immunoSEQ multiplex PCR; TCRdb's copy has only in-frame clones and lacks some. Seen here are 65,000 to 90,000 clones, roughly 84% observed once, and the top ten hold about a tenth. This sequence joins TRBV9 and TRBJ1-4; no clear D. Sequenced here: PBMCs, sampled around atezolizumab (anti-PD-L1) treatment. The clonotype originates from a woman between 70 and 85 years old with urothelial cancer. The CDR3 is CASSENSGANEKLFF. The CDR3, as DNA: TGTGCCAGCAGCGAGAACAGCGGAGCTAATGAAAAACTGTTTTTT.